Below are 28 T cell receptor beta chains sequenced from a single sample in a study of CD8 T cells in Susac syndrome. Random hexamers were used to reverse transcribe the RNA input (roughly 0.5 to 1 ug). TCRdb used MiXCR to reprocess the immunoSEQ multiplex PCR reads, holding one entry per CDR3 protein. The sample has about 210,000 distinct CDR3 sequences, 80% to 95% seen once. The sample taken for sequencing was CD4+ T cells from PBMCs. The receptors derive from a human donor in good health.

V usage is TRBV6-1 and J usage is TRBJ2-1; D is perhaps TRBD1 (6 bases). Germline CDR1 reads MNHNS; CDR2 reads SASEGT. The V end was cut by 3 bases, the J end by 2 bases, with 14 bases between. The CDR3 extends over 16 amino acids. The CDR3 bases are TGTGCCAGCAGTGAGACCCCGGGACACCCCTACAATGAGCAGTTCTTC. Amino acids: CASSETPGHPYNEQFF.

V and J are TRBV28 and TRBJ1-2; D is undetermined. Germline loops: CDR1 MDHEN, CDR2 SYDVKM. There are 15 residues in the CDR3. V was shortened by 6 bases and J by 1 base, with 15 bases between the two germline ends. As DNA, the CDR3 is TGTGCCAGCAGGTTAACAAGCGGATTTAACTATGGCTACACCTTC. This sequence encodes CASRLTSGFNYGYTF.

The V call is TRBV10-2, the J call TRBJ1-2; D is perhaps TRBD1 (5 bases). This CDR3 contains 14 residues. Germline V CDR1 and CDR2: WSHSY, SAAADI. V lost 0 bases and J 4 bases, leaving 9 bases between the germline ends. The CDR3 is CASSESGRFYGYTF. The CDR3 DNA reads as TGCGCCAGCAGTGAGTCGGGACGGTTCTATGGCTACACCTTC.

CDR3 DNA: TGTGCCACCAGCCCGGAAGCCTGGCAGCCCCAGCATTTT. Translated: CATSPEAWQPQHF. This rearrangement joins TRBV15 to TRBJ1-5, with unresolved D. Germline V gene sequence: CDR1 LNHNV, CDR2 YYDKDF (reference sequence). This CDR3 is built from 13 residues. The V gene lost 5 bases and the J gene lost 7 bases, with 12 bases spanning the gap.

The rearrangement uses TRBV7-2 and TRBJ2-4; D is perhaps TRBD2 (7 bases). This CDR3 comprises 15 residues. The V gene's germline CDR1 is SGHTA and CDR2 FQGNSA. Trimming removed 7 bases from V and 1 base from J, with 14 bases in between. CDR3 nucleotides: TGTGCCAGCACACAAGGGGGGGCGGCCAAAAACATTCAGTACTTC. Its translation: CASTQGGAAKNIQYF.

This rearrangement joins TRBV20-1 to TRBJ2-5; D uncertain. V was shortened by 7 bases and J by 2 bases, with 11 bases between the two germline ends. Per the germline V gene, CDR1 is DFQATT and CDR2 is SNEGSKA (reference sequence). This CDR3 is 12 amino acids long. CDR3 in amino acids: CSGGMSQETQYF. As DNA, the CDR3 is TGCAGTGGCGGAATGTCTCAAGAGACCCAGTACTTC.

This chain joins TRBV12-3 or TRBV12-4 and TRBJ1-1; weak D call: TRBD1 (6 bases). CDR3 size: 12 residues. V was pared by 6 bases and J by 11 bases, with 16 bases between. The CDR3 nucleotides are TGTGCCAGCAGATACTCGGGGGCTGGGGCTTTCTTT. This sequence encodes CASRYSGAGAFF.

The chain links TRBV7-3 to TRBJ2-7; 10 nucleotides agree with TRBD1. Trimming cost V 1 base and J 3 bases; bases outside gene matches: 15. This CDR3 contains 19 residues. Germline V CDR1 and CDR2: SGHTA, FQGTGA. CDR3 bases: TGTGCCAGCAGCTTAAGCTTACTTTCCTGGACAGGGGGGCACTACGAGCAGTACGTC. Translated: CASSLSLLSWTGGHYEQYV.

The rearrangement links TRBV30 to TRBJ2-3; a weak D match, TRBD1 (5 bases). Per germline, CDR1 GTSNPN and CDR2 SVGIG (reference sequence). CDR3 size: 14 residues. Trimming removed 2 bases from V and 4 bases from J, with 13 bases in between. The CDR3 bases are TGTGCCTGGAGTAGGACACCCGACCCAGATACGCAGTATTTT. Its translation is CAWSRTPDPDTQYF.

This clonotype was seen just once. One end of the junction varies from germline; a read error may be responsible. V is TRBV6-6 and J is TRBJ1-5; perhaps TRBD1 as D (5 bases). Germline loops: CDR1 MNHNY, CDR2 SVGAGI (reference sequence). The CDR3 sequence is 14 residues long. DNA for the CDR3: TGTGCCAGCAGTTTCCGGGACCCCAATCGGCCCCAGCATTTT. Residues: CASSFRDPNRPQHF.

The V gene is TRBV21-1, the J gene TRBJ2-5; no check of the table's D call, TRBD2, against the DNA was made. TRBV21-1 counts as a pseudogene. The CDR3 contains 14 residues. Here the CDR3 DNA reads TGTGCCAGCCTCCGCGGGGTTCACCAAGAGACCCAGTACTTC. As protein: CASLRGVHQETQYF.

This CDR3 is CASSARGYTF. As DNA, the CDR3 is TGTGCCAGTAGTGCCCGAGGCTACACCTTC. J is TRBJ1-2 and V is TRBV19; D not certain. Trimming stripped 5 bases from V and 8 bases from J, with 6 bases between. Germline V gives CDR1 LNHDA, CDR2 SQIVND (reference sequence). This CDR3 spans 10 amino acids.

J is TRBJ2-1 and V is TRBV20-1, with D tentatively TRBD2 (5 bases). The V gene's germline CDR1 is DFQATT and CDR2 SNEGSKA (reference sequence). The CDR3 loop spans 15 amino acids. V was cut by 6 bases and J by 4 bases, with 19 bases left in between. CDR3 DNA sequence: TGCAGTGCCCTCCCCATAGGACTGGCATACAATGAGCAGTTCTTC. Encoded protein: CSALPIGLAYNEQFF.

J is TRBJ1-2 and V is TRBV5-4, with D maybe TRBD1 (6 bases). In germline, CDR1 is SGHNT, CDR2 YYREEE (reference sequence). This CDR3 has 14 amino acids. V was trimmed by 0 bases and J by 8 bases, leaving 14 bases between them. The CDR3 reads CASSLDAGASGYTF. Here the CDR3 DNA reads TGTGCCAGCAGCTTGGATGCAGGGGCGTCGGGCTACACCTTC.

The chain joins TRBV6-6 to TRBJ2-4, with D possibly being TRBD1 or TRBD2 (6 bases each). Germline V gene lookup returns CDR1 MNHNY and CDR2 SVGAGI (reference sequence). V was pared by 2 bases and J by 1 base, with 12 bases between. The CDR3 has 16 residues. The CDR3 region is CASSYDWGAAKNIQYF. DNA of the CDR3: TGTGCCAGCAGTTACGACTGGGGGGCTGCCAAAAACATTCAGTACTTC.

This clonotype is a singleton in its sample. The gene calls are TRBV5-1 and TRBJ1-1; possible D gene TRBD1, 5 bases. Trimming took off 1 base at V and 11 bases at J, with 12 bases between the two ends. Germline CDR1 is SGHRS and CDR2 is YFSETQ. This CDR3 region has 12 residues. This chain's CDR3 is CASSLNMAGAFF. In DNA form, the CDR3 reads TGCGCCAGCAGCTTGAATATGGCAGGGGCTTTCTTT.

The CDR3 here is CASSPQTKNIQYF. The CDR3, as DNA: TGTGCCAGCAGCCCCCAAACCAAAAACATTCAGTACTTC. This sequence joins TRBV7-2 and TRBJ2-4; D is unclear. CDR3 length: 13 amino acids. CDR1 is SGHTA, CDR2 FQGNSA, per germline. Deletions cut 5 bases from V and 2 bases from J, with 7 bases between.

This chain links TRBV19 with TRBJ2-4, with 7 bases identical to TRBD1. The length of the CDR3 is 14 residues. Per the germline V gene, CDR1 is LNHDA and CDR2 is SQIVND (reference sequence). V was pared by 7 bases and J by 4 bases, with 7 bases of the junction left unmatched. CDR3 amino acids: CASISGQYKNIQYF. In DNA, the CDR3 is TGTGCCAGTATATCGGGACAGTATAAAAACATTCAGTACTTC.

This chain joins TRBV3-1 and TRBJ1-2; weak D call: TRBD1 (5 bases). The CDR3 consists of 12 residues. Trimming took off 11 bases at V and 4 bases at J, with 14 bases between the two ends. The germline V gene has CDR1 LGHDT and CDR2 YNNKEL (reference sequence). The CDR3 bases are TGTGCCGATGGGGGTATAAGCTATGGCTACACCTTC. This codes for CADGGISYGYTF.

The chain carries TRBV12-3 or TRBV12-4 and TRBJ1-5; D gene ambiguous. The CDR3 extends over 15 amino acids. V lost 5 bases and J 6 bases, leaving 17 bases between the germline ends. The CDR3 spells CASSNPGHGVQPQHF. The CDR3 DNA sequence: TGTGCCAGCAGTAATCCGGGCCACGGGGTTCAGCCCCAGCATTTT.

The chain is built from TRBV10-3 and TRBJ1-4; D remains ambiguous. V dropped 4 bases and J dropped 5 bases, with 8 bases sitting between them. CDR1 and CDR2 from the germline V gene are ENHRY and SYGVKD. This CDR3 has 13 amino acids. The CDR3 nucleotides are TGTGCCATCAGTGGGTTGGGGAATGAAAAACTGTTTTTT. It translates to CAISGLGNEKLFF.

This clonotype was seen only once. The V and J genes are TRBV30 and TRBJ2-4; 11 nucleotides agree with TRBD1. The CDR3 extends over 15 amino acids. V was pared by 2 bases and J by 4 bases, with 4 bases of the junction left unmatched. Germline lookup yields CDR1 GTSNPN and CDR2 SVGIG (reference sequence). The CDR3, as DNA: TGTGCCTGGAGTACGGGACAGGGGGGAAAAAACATTCAGTACTTC. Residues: CAWSTGQGGKNIQYF.

In DNA form, the CDR3 reads TGTGCCAGCTCACAAGATAGCGGGGGGGCCAACGGAGATACGCAGTATTTT. The encoded protein is CASSQDSGGANGDTQYF. The V and J genes are TRBV18 and TRBJ2-3; 11 bases are a match to TRBD2. The trim removed 4 bases at V and 5 bases at J, leaving 11 bases unmatched. The CDR3 covers 17 residues. Per germline, CDR1 KGHSH and CDR2 LQKENI.

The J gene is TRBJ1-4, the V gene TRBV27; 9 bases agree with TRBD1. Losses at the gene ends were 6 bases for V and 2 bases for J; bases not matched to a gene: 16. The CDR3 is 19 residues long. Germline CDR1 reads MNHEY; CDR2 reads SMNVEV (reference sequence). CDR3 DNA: TGTGCCAGCAGGGATAAACAGGGGGCCCTGGGGAGGACTAATGAAAAACTGTTTTTT. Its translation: CASRDKQGALGRTNEKLFF.

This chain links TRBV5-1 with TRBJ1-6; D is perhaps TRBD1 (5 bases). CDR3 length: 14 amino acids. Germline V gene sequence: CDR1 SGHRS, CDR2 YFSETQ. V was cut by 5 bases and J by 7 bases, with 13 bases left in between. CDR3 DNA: TGCGCCAGCAGGTCCGGGGGTTTGAATTCACCCCTCCACTTT. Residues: CASRSGGLNSPLHF.

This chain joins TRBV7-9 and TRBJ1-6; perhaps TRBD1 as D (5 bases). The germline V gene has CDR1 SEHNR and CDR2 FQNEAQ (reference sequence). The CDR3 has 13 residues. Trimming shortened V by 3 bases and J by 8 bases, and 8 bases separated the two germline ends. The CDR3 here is CASSFEGYSPLHF. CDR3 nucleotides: TGTGCCAGCAGCTTTGAGGGGTATTCACCCCTCCACTTT.

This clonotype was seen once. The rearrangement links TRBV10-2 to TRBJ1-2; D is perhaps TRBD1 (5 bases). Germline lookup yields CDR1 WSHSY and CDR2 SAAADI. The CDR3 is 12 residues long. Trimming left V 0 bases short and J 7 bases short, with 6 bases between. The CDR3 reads CASSESGRGYTF. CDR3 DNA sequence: TGCGCCAGCAGTGAGTCGGGACGTGGCTACACCTTC.

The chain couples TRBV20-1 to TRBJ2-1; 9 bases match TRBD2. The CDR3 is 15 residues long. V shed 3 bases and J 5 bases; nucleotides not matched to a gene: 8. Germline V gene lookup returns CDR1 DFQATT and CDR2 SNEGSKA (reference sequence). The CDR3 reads CSARVGLAGNNEQFF. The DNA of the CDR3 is TGCAGTGCTAGGGTGGGTCTAGCGGGGAACAATGAGCAGTTCTTC.